This T cell receptor (beta chain) was documented in a study of shared clonotypes between healthy human individuals (dated by TCRdb to the early 2020s). About the study as a whole: The cohort comprised two women and a few men aged 18 to 49 years. Blood TCR repertoires of roughly 5 healthy adults were deeply sequenced to estimate repertoire size and the extent of clonotype sharing between individuals. Per donor, three plates each were used for CD4 naive and CD4 memory, two for CD8 naive, and one for CD8 memory. To increase sequencing depth and limit assay-specific biases, TCR repertoire library preparation and sequencing were carried out by different laboratories using diverse techniques. Between about 0.9 and 10 billion PBMCs per donor were obtained by leukapheresis. Study-level results and caveats: Compared with non-shared clonotypes, clonotypes shared by all four sorted-subset donors had higher generation probabilities. Sharing across several donors was observed for approximately 5% of naive CD4, around 3.5% of naive CD8, around 2.5% of memory CD4, and less than 0.45% of memory CD8 clonotypes. The genetic and exposure-history diversity represented was limited by the small number of donors. Naive subsets generally had larger estimated clonotype richness than memory subsets did. Only blood was sampled, and tissue TCR repertoires likely differ from those in blood. Incomplete sequencing was indicated by rarefaction of sorted-subset datasets, despite the large sequencing depth. Pairwise subsampling indicated that sequencing depth was expected to affect the degree of clonotype sharing among donors.

For the CD8 naive samples, CD45RO-negative cells were positively selected for CCR7, yielding a CD45RA+CCR7+ population from which TemRA cells were excluded. The donors were healthy, HIV-negative adults with no recently reported acute infections or vaccinations. Every donor was a Caucasian adult residing in Nashville, Tennessee, USA. Blood was collected by leukapheresis, and PBMCs were isolated by Ficoll-Histopaque density gradient centrifugation and then cryopreserved in liquid nitrogen vapor phase. Analytical flow cytometry was used to check the purity and quantity of every magnetically sorted T cell population. Genomic DNA was isolated from each sorted fraction and quantified by UV absorbance on a Nanodrop 2000c. Using the deep immunoSEQ assay, TCR CDR3 regions were amplified from genomic DNA by multiplex PCR. Extracted genomic DNA from each cell subset was distributed evenly across all wells of several immunoSEQ 96-well plates, and each plate was treated as a replicate. For sorted subsets, roughly 200 ng genomic DNA, equal to about 30,000 T cell genomes, was loaded into each replicate PCR. Purified libraries were quantified with a Qubit 3.0 fluorometer, sized on a Bioanalyzer 2100, and re-quantified with the KAPA Library Quantification kit. Every immunoSEQ 96-well plate was sequenced on a dedicated single-read 150-cycle Illumina NextSeq 550 flow cell. Processing in the source paper ran as follows. Because the immunoSEQ output held only junctional sequences and lacked quality scores, the filtering could not match the filtering applied to full-length reads. Sequences were annotated with PyIR, a Python wrapper for IgBLAST v1.9, and V/J genes and CDR3 were assigned using IMGT germline references. Reads were filtered out if the reads had weak V/J assignments (E-value above 1e-6), no CDR3, stop codons, out-of-frame junctions, or ambiguous translated residues. A V3J clonotype was defined by an identical inferred V gene, J gene, and CDR3 amino acid sequence. Percentage overlap between repertoires was calculated by dividing the number of shared unique clonotypes by the size of the smaller repertoire. RTK rarefaction, the Chao1 estimator, and Recon v2.1 estimates of unobserved clonotypes were used to assess repertoire richness. OLGA was used to compute generation probabilities for all TCRbeta clonotypes that the gDNA method yielded from a handful of donors. Not all clones reach the TCRdb copy of this immuneACCESS table, which keeps in-frame sequences only. Checked studies attribute under half of the gap to unresolved V genes and leave the rest unexplained. The DNA was the basis for D and trimming; V, J and clone size are from that table. The sample has 660,000 or so clones on record, 95% to 97% of them singletons. About 0.12% of the sample rests with the top ten.

Sequences MNHEY (CDR1) and SMNVEV (CDR2) are obtained from the germline V gene (reference sequence). Reading from cysteine to phenylalanine, the CDR3 counts 13 amino acids. Kept here is only the CDR3 DNA, which spans 39 bases and is read in frame from base 1. The V and J ends are trimmed by 5 bases and 2 bases, leaving 6 bases between them. Turning to this clone: This receptor's antigen is unknown. No base quality information exists; no much larger clone differs at one position.

The source of this sequence is a woman younger than 45 in good health. The chain uses TRBV27 and TRBJ2-2, with no D gene named confidently. Source material: naive CD8+ T cells sorted from blood. The cell subset or site label here, explained by the study, means: CD45RA+CCR7+. The sequence in DNA is TGTGCCAGCAGTCCCCTCAACACCGGGGAGCTGTTTTTT. Its translation reads: CASSPLNTGELFF.